Detailed here is one TCR beta chain. The antigen remains undetermined. The CDR3 loop spans 16 amino acids. The germline V gene encodes CDR1 DFQATT and CDR2 SNEGSKA (reference sequence). V shed 3 bases, J shed 7 bases, and the junction held 13 bases outside the gene matches. The data belong to a study of identical twins. TCRdb called the 5' RACE reads again in MiXCR, with one record for every CDR3 protein. This sample carries about 240,000 distinct CDR3 sequences, over 9.5% of them seen once, and the ten largest clones take more than 8.5%. Only healthy Caucasians were included as donors. Study-level findings and limits: Excess sharing by twins proved weaker in beta out-of-frame sequences.

The sample consisted of memory T cells sorted from blood. The origin of this receptor is a man over 45 in good health. The V gene is TRBV20-1, the J gene TRBJ2-5, with TRBD2 matching 11 bases. CDR3 in DNA: TGCAGTGCTAGTGCTAGCGGGGGGTCGTTTTGGGGGACCCAGTACTTC. This codes for CSASASGGSFWGTQYF.